The T cell receptor beta chain described here comes from a study of blood T cell repertoires in COVID-19. At the level of the study: Donors in the United States, Italy and Spain gave samples during acute or convalescent COVID-19. From T cells, B-cell-depleted T cells, or PBMCs came the material, which was cDNA or gDNA.

Original processing methods: Counts of nucleated cells, estimated from reference gene primer amplification, were obtained. Generated by immunoSEQ multiplex PCR, the TCRdb table keeps only in-frame clones and is missing some. V and J calls plus clone size are reproduced from that table; the DNA served to infer D and trimming. The profile shows some 65,000 clones, roughly nine tenths of them singletons. CDR3 length: 14 amino acids. Germline values: CDR1 SGDLS, CDR2 YYNGEE. V lost 0 bases and J lost 2, with 7 bases in between. The TCR was taken from a man in his 60s with acute or convalescent COVID-19. Sequences were obtained from peripheral blood. The V call is TRBV9, the J call TRBJ2-3, with no clear D. DNA for the CDR3: TGTGCCAGCAGCGTAGATCCCTACACAGATACGCAGTATTTT. Protein product: CASSVDPYTDTQYF.